A single sample gave rise to the 24 T cell receptor beta chains below, sequenced in a study of technical replicates of blood from a few donors. Sequencing was performed with immunoSEQ multiplex PCR; in TCRdb, only in-frame clones are kept and a portion is missing. The table includes 50,000 to 70,000 clones, 85% to 95% detected once. The material sequenced was PBMCs. The receptors originated from a human donor in good health. Some clones in this sample may be carry-over from other donors' samples.

The chain recombines TRBV7-2 with TRBJ2-7; D is undetermined. Deletions cut 1 base from V and 7 bases from J, with 11 bases between. The CDR3 runs 13 residues. Germline CDR1 and CDR2: SGHTA and FQGNSA. The CDR3 reads CASSLGSWKEQYF. CDR3 nucleotides: TGTGCCAGCAGCTTAGGGAGTTGGAAAGAGCAGTACTTC.

The chain joins TRBV4-1 to TRBJ2-2; D not certain. The CDR3 runs 17 residues. V lost 2 bases to trimming and J lost 8 bases, with 21 bases between them. The germline gives CDR1 MGHRA, CDR2 YSYEKL. The CDR3 DNA sequence: TGCGCCAGCAGCCAATTGATGCACGTCGCTTTAACTGGGGAGCTGTTTTTT. Translation: CASSQLMHVALTGELFF.

The chain links TRBV5-1 to TRBJ1-1; 7 positions agree with TRBD1. The trim removed 4 bases at V and 1 base at J, leaving 7 bases unmatched. CDR1 is SGHRS and CDR2 is YFSETQ in the germline V gene. The CDR3 totals 15 residues. The CDR3: CASSPDRRENTEAFF. CDR3 nucleotide sequence: TGCGCCAGCAGCCCGGACAGGCGAGAGAACACTGAAGCTTTCTTT.

This clone is a singleton in its sample. This chain connects TRBV7-2 to TRBJ2-1; 8 bases are a match to TRBD2. The CDR3 totals 14 residues. Germline V gene lookup returns CDR1 SGHTA and CDR2 FQGNSA. With V trimmed by 2 bases and J by 7 bases, 4 bases remained unmatched. The chain's CDR3 is CASSLSGRDNEQFF. As DNA, the CDR3 is TGTGCCAGCAGCTTATCCGGGAGGGATAATGAGCAGTTCTTC.

This chain uses TRBV29-1 with TRBJ2-5; TRBD2 might be the D (5 bases). This CDR3 region has 12 residues. CDR1 is SQVTM and CDR2 is ANQGSEA in the germline V gene. Trimming stripped 8 bases from V and 4 bases from J, with 14 bases between. CDR3 bases: TGCAGCCCGCGGGTTGCGGGAGAGACCCAGTACTTC. It yields the protein CSPRVAGETQYF.

This rearrangement joins TRBV30 to TRBJ1-1; D call uncertain. Trimming left V 0 bases short and J 4 bases short, with 15 bases between. This CDR3 has 15 residues. The germline gives CDR1 GTSNPN, CDR2 SVGIG (reference sequence). The CDR3 is CAWSVRGGDRTEAFF. CDR3 bases: TGTGCCTGGAGTGTCCGAGGAGGAGATCGCACTGAAGCTTTCTTT.

V gene TRBV5-6 combines with J gene TRBJ2-5; a possible D gene is TRBD2 (6 bases). Trimming stripped 3 bases from V and 4 bases from J, with 16 bases between. CDR1 SGHDT and CDR2 YYEEEE come from the germline V gene. The CDR3 runs to 15 residues. CDR3 bases: TGTGCCAGCAGCTATGGGTTGGAGGGCGGAGAGACCCAGTACTTC. As protein: CASSYGLEGGETQYF.

The chain links TRBV2 to TRBJ2-3, with TRBD2 identical over 7 bases. This CDR3 contains 15 residues. Germline lookup yields CDR1 SNHLY and CDR2 FYNNEI. J lost 1 base, V lost 5 bases, and 6 bases had no gene match. Here the CDR3 reads CASSKAGVGTDTQYF. DNA for the CDR3: TGTGCCAGCAGTAAGGCGGGAGTGGGCACAGATACGCAGTATTTT.

J is TRBJ1-5 and V is TRBV20-1, with a possible D match to TRBD1 (6 bases). Germline V gene lookup returns CDR1 DFQATT and CDR2 SNEGSKA (reference sequence). This CDR3 region has 11 residues. CDR3 sequence (DNA): TGCAGGCCCCCCAGGGGACGGCCCCAGCATTTT. Protein sequence: CRPPRGRPQHF.

V is TRBV4-2 and J is TRBJ1-1, with 9 nucleotides matching TRBD1. Germline CDR1 and CDR2: LGHNA and YNFKEQ. The CDR3 sequence is 17 residues long. J was trimmed by 3 bases and V by 1 base; bases with no gene match: 9. This CDR3 reads CASSQVIGDRGYTEAFF. CDR3 DNA: TGTGCCAGCAGCCAAGTCATTGGTGACAGGGGGTACACTGAAGCTTTCTTT.

This clone appeared a single time. The DNA of the CDR3 is TGTGCCAGCTCGAGACAGGAGAACACTGAAGCTTTCTTT. Its protein product is CASSRQENTEAFF. The chain has TRBV6-4 and TRBJ1-1; possibly TRBD1 for D (6 bases). The CDR3 length is 13 residues. The germline V gene has CDR1 MRHNA and CDR2 SNTAGT. Trimming cost V 8 bases and J 1 base, with 11 bases left between them.

The gene calls are TRBV20-1 and TRBJ2-3; D unclear. Germline CDR1 is DFQATT and CDR2 is SNEGSKA (reference sequence). Trimming shortened V by 5 bases and J by 11 bases, and 8 bases separated the two germline ends. The CDR3 is 9 amino acids. The CDR3 is CSAGPRQYF. The CDR3 region has the DNA TGCAGTGCTGGCCCACGGCAGTATTTT.

V usage is TRBV29-1 and J usage is TRBJ2-1; TRBD1 matches 9 bases. The V gene's germline CDR1 is SQVTM and CDR2 ANQGSEA. Germline trimming cut 4 bases from V and 2 bases from J; bases unmatched to any gene: 6. The CDR3 extends over 15 amino acids. This CDR3 reads CSVGRDRATYNEQFF. Here the CDR3 DNA reads TGCAGCGTTGGTAGGGACAGGGCTACCTACAATGAGCAGTTCTTC.

This sequence joins TRBV9 and TRBJ1-1; 9 positions match TRBD1. The V gene end was trimmed by 0 bases and the J gene end by 0 bases; junction bases not matched to a gene: 3. CDR3 length: 16 residues. The germline CDR1 and CDR2 sequences are SGDLS and YYNGEE. Here the CDR3 reads CASSVGTGVMNTEAFF. In DNA form, the CDR3 reads TGTGCCAGCAGCGTAGGGACAGGGGTAATGAACACTGAAGCTTTCTTT.

This rearrangement joins TRBV7-2 to TRBJ2-7; 15 bases line up with TRBD2. J gave up 0 bases and V 4 bases, and 10 bases lay outside the gene matches. CDR1 SGHTA and CDR2 FQGNSA come from the germline V gene. CDR3 length: 19 amino acids. The CDR3, as DNA: TGTGCCAGCAGCTCGACGGGGACTAGCGGGAGGTTTAGCTCCTACGAGCAGTACTTC. Translated, it gives CASSSTGTSGRFSSYEQYF.

V and J are TRBV4-3 and TRBJ2-3, with a possible D match to TRBD2 (5 bases). Germline-derived CDR1 and CDR2 are LGHNA and YSLEER. The CDR3 runs to 18 residues. V was cut by 0 bases and J by 1 base, with 17 bases left in between. The chain's CDR3 is CASSQEWGVGGGTDTQYF. Written as DNA, the CDR3 is TGCGCCAGCAGCCAAGAGTGGGGAGTGGGTGGCGGCACAGATACGCAGTATTTT.

The chain employs TRBV7-2 and TRBJ2-5; 7 nucleotides match TRBD2. Unmatched junction bases numbered 22, after V lost 4 bases and J lost 5 bases. CDR3 size: 19 residues. The V gene's germline CDR1 is SGHTA and CDR2 FQGNSA. Written as DNA, the CDR3 is TGTGCCAGCAGCTCCCTATGGGGAGGTGGCGGGAGTTCTTACGAGACCCAGTACTTC. As protein: CASSSLWGGGGSSYETQYF.

The V gene is TRBV28, the J gene TRBJ2-7; D ambiguous. Germline-derived CDR1 and CDR2 are MDHEN and SYDVKM. The CDR3 runs 15 residues. Trimming shortened V by 5 bases and J by 0 bases, and 14 bases separated the two germline ends. The CDR3 DNA reads as TGTGCCAGCAGTCCTTCCTCGGTAAGCTCCTACGAGCAGTACTTC. This encodes CASSPSSVSSYEQYF.

The chain carries TRBV6-5 and TRBJ1-2; 7 nucleotides agree with TRBD1. Germline CDR1 is MNHEY and CDR2 is SVGAGI. The ends lost 0 bases at V and 8 bases at J; junction bases unmatched: 6. The CDR3 is 14 amino acids. Here the CDR3 reads CASSYSRQGGGYTF. For the CDR3, the DNA is TGTGCCAGCAGTTACTCGAGACAGGGAGGAGGCTACACCTTC.

The genes are TRBV4-3 and TRBJ2-5, with D perhaps TRBD2 (6 bases). Germline CDR1 and CDR2: LGHNA and YSLEER. There are 14 residues in the CDR3. V was clipped by 4 bases and J by 2 bases, with 11 bases between them. CDR3 sequence: CASSLSEGQETQYF. CDR3 coding DNA: TGCGCCAGCAGCCTATCGGAGGGGCAAGAGACCCAGTACTTC.

V is TRBV12-5 and J is TRBJ2-5; 15 bases agree with TRBD2. The CDR3 loop spans 17 amino acids. The V gene's germline CDR1 is LGHNT and CDR2 FRNRAP. The trim removed 6 bases at V and 2 bases at J, leaving 7 bases unmatched. CDR3 in DNA: TGTGCTAGTGGCCCGGGACTAGCGGGGGGACCGCAAGAGACCCAGTACTTC. This codes for CASGPGLAGGPQETQYF.

This chain connects TRBV7-2 to TRBJ1-5; 10 bases line up with TRBD1. Germline CDR1 SGHTA, CDR2 FQGNSA. V trimming: 5 bases; J trimming: 2 bases; junction bases outside the gene matches: 6. CDR3 length: 16 residues. CDR3 in amino acids: CASSLGGTGGNQPQHF. CDR3 DNA sequence: TGTGCCAGCAGCCTCGGCGGGACAGGGGGCAATCAGCCCCAGCATTTT.

The rearrangement uses TRBV19 and TRBJ1-5; 7 bases are shared with TRBD1. V lost 1 base to trimming and J lost 5 bases; unmatched junction nucleotides: 8. Germline CDR1 reads LNHDA; CDR2 reads SQIVND (reference sequence). There are 16 residues in the CDR3. The CDR3 spells CASSIVGNRGDQPQHF. CDR3 in DNA: TGTGCCAGTAGTATAGTCGGAAACAGGGGTGATCAGCCCCAGCATTTT. Complete variable domain (other parts from reference TRBV19 and TRBJ1-5): DGGITQSPKYLFRKEGQNVTLSCEQNLNHDAMYWYRQDPGQGLRLIYYSQIVNDFQKGDIAEGYSVSREKKESFPLTVTSAQKNPTAFYLCASSIVGNRGDQPQHFGDGTRLSIL.

The chain employs TRBV30 and TRBJ2-3; 12 nucleotides agree with TRBD1. The CDR3 extends over 16 amino acids. CDR1 and CDR2 from the germline V gene are GTSNPN and SVGIG (reference sequence). Trimming at V came to 0 bases and at J to 4 bases, leaving 5 bases not matched to a gene. The CDR3 spells CAWSVRGTGGSDTQYF. The CDR3 DNA reads TGTGCCTGGAGTGTACGGGGGACAGGGGGCTCAGATACGCAGTATTTT. Combining the CDR3 with reference TRBV30 and TRBJ2-3 gives the whole variable domain SQTIHQWPATLVQPVGSPLSLECTVEGTSNPNLYWYRQAAGRGLQLLFYSVGIGQISSEVPQNLSASRPQDRQFILSSKKLLLSDSGFYLCAWSVRGTGGSDTQYFGPGTRLTVL.